The rows below give T cell receptor beta chains drawn from one sample of a study of shared clonotypes between healthy human individuals. The method was immunoSEQ multiplex PCR; TCRdb's version includes in-frame clones alone and lacks a portion of them. The table lists around 2,000,000 clones, about 93% of them singletons, with 1.7% in the top ten. Specimen: naive CD8+ T cells from PBMCs. Every receptor here comes from a man aged 18 to 35 in good health. Some clones in this sample may be carry-over from other donors' samples. Both conserved end residues are trimmed from each CDR3.

j_call	v_call	cdr3_aa
TRBJ2-1	TRBV19	ASSVKTLDSRI
TRBJ2-7	TRBV7-6	ASSLGGFYEQY
TRBJ2-7	TRBV11-3	ASRGKDSYEQY
TRBJ1-2	TRBV4-1	ASSQDLRDYGYT
TRBJ2-3	TRBV5-1	ASSLGQGRVTDTQY
TRBJ2-2	TRBV21-1	ASSPDRGKNTGELF
TRBJ1-1	TRBV28	ASSPGASDTEAF
TRBJ2-7	TRBV13	ASSSPPEGIYEQY
TRBJ2-6	TRBV29-1	SVELTSAGANVLT
TRBJ1-2	TRBV5-1	ASSLGTGAGYGYT
TRBJ2-7	TRBV29-1	SVEGGGSYEQY
TRBJ1-2	TRBV4-1	ASSQVGGGYGYT
TRBJ1-2	TRBV11-2	ASSLDPAGQGNYGYT
TRBJ2-3	TRBV7-7	ASSLGLAGADTQY
TRBJ2-2	TRBV28	ASSMTDTGELF
TRBJ1-2	TRBV19	ASSPDGNGYT
TRBJ1-5	TRBV28	ASSSPNQPQH
TRBJ1-4	TRBV6-6	ASSYSIWARDEKLF
-	TRBV6-5	ASRQIRTFYEQY
TRBJ1-3	TRBV9	ASRGNSGNTIY
TRBJ1-5	TRBV10-1	AIPWRAGDQPQH
TRBJ2-7	TRBV7-6	ASSGSGGPYEQY
TRBJ2-7	TRBV7-6	ASSQPRQGPPYEQY
TRBJ2-7	TRBV2	ASSELYRGDEQY
TRBJ2-1	TRBV19	ASSPGGGSYYNEQF
TRBJ2-7	TRBV27	ASSTFRDRVRSEQY
TRBJ2-7	TRBV29-1	SVWDGYEQY
TRBJ1-5	TRBV27	ASSPQGLYNQPQH
TRBJ2-7	TRBV6-5	ASSYSTGQVSYEQY
TRBJ1-2	TRBV4-1	ASRLDRGPGYGYT
TRBJ2-2	TRBV6-1	ASSEKDRGKGTGELF
TRBJ2-2	TRBV5-6	ASSLLTGDLF
TRBJ2-7	TRBV19	ASSMTPGGASEQY
TRBJ2-7	TRBV7-9	ASSSGLAGTEQY
TRBJ2-1	TRBV7-9	ASSSTVNEQF
TRBJ2-1	TRBV7-8	ASSSRTEGQF
TRBJ1-4	TRBV5-5	ASSLPHITGGGEKLF
TRBJ2-7	TRBV29-1	SVEELGGVHEQY
TRBJ1-1	TRBV18	ASSRPGQGAEAF
TRBJ1-5	TRBV29-1	SVATGGNQPQH
TRBJ2-2	TRBV11-1	ASSLDHRNTGELF